This passage covers 9 T cell receptor beta chains from one sample sequenced in a study of PD-1 blockade in classical Hodgkin lymphoma. Relapse was seen in all patients after autologous stem cell transplantation, and brentuximab vedotin exposure was variable. Here immunoSEQ multiplex PCR was the method, and the copy in TCRdb shows in-frame clones only, minus some. The repertoire holds some 95,000 clones, with roughly nine tenths as singletons. The sample here was peripheral blood mononuclear cells (PBMCs), taken before the second cycle of nivolumab. These receptors came from a human donor with classical Hodgkin lymphoma.

The chain joins TRBV5-6 to TRBJ2-7, with TRBD1 matching over 7 bases. The CDR3 length is 15 residues. The J segment lost 2 bases and the V segment lost 0 bases, leaving 5 bases of the junction unmatched. Germline CDR1 and CDR2: SGHDT and YYEEEE. The CDR3 coding sequence is TGTGCCAGCAGCTTGGGACAGGGTAGGGCCTACGAGCAGTACTTC. Protein sequence: CASSLGQGRAYEQYF.

The rearrangement uses TRBV5-4 and TRBJ2-5; D unresolved. Per the germline V gene, CDR1 is SGHNT and CDR2 is YYREEE (reference sequence). V was trimmed by 5 bases and J by 2 bases, leaving 7 bases between them. The CDR3 length is 12 residues. The CDR3 DNA follows: TGTGCCAGCAGTTACGTACAAGAGACCCAGTACTTC. This encodes CASSYVQETQYF.

The chain recombines TRBV9 with TRBJ2-1; 13 bases line up with TRBD2. J gave up 7 bases and V 1 base, and 2 bases lay outside the gene matches. CDR1 is SGDLS and CDR2 is YYNGEE in the germline V gene. This CDR3 is 15 amino acids long. CDR3 DNA: TGTGCCAGCAGCGTAACTAGCGGGAGGGGGAATGAGCAGTTCTTC. It specifies CASSVTSGRGNEQFF. The full variable domain, completed using reference TRBV9 and TRBJ2-1, is DSGVTQTPKHLITATGQRVTLRCSPRSGDLSVYWYQQSLDQGLQFLIQYYNGEERAKGNILERFSAQQFPDLHSELNLSSLELGDSALYFCASSVTSGRGNEQFFGPGTRLTVL.

J is TRBJ1-5 and V is TRBV4-2; 7 bases agree with TRBD1. Losses at the gene ends were 4 bases for V and 7 bases for J; bases not matched to a gene: 7. Germline V gives CDR1 LGHNA, CDR2 YNFKEQ. CDR3 length: 14 residues. The CDR3 DNA reads as TGTGCCAGCAGCCCTGACAGGGCAGACCAGCCCCAGCATTTT. Translation gives CASSPDRADQPQHF.

This clone has only one observation. The chain uses TRBV7-2 and TRBJ2-7; 16 nucleotides line up with TRBD2. Trimming cost V 5 bases and J 6 bases; bases outside gene matches: 7. This CDR3 contains 16 residues. Germline assignment: CDR1 SGHTA and CDR2 FQGNSA. The CDR3 sequence: CASSPWGLAGGREQYF. For the CDR3, the DNA is TGTGCCAGCAGCCCATGGGGACTAGCGGGGGGGCGCGAGCAGTACTTC.

The gene calls are TRBV28 and TRBJ2-7, with 7 bases lining up with TRBD1. CDR1 and CDR2 from the germline V gene are MDHEN and SYDVKM. The trim removed 3 bases at V and 4 bases at J, leaving 18 bases unmatched. The CDR3 extends over 18 amino acids. The CDR3 nucleotides are TGTGCCAGCAGTTTCCCCCGCCTAGCCGGGACAGTCCTTTACGAGCAGTACTTC. Translating it yields CASSFPRLAGTVLYEQYF.

This clone was observed once. The rearrangement joins TRBV27 to TRBJ2-7, with D maybe TRBD2 (5 bases). Germline V lookup: CDR1 MNHEY, CDR2 SMNVEV (reference sequence). The CDR3 loop spans 15 amino acids. V was trimmed by 0 bases and J by 1 base, leaving 10 bases between them. CDR3 sequence (DNA): TGTGCCAGCAGTTTATCGAGGCTAGCTTCCTACGAGCAGTACTTC. It is translated as CASSLSRLASYEQYF.

The chain combines TRBV7-3 with TRBJ2-1; D possibly corresponds to TRBD2 (6 bases). The CDR3 is 15 residues long. Germline V lookup: CDR1 SGHTA, CDR2 FQGTGA. The V and J ends lost 1 base and 8 bases respectively, with 15 bases between them. The CDR3 DNA follows: TGTGCCAGCAGCTTAATGGGGGACTGGAGCGATGAGCAGTTCTTC. This encodes CASSLMGDWSDEQFF.

The CDR3 bases are TGTGCCAGCAATCCCGCCCGGCGGGCCGAATACGAGCAGTACTTC. Protein: CASNPARRAEYEQYF. The V and J genes are TRBV2 and TRBJ2-7; a possible D gene is TRBD2 (5 bases). CDR3 size: 15 residues. Trimming shortened V by 7 bases and J by 4 bases, and 20 bases separated the two germline ends. Germline V gene data show CDR1 as SNHLY and CDR2 as FYNNEI.